What follows is one TCR beta chain and its context. Its target is not known. The sample is drawn from a study of T cell responses to AZD1222 COVID-19 vaccine. The method was immunoSEQ multiplex PCR; TCRdb's version includes in-frame clones alone and lacks a portion of them. Among 120,000 or so clones, 90% were seen once, and the ten largest hold 7.2%. CDR1 and CDR2 (germline): MNHEY, SMNVEV (reference sequence). The CDR3 contains 14 residues. Trimming took off 5 bases at V and 0 bases at J, with 8 bases between the two ends. Study-wide points: Baseline seropositivity characterized only six AZD1222 recipients. Donors were largely white British and mainly female; clonal diversity was possibly underestimated. Regions left unmutated in variants are reportedly the target of nearly half of spike-specific TCRs.

The gene calls are TRBV27 and TRBJ1-3; tentative D call: TRBD1 (6 bases). The specimen was peripheral blood, collected on day 0 of AZD1222 vaccination. This receptor was taken from an adult in good health. CDR3 bases: TGTGCCAGCAGTGGGACAACCTCTGGAAACACCATATATTTT. Translation: CASSGTTSGNTIYF.